This TCR beta chain was obtained from a study of T cells in Graves' hyperthyroidism and ophthalmopathy. The hyperthyroidism patients had all been newly diagnosed, and their disease duration was under 2 months. Their ages ranged from 18 to 65 years. The diagnoses drew upon clinical symptoms, serum thyroxine and TRAb, thyroid ultrasound and orbital computed tomography. Germline V gene data show CDR1 as SNHLY and CDR2 as FYNNEI. Trimming shortened V by 3 bases and J by 2 bases, and 8 bases separated the two germline ends. This CDR3 is built from 15 residues. Comments on this clonotype: Its target is not known.

TCR beta CDR3 regions were amplified from RNA transcripts. TCR CDR3 regions were first amplified by RT-PCR with HTBI primers. TCRdb redid the calling of the multiplex PCR reads with MiXCR, one entry per CDR3 protein. The sample comprises some 400,000 distinct CDR3 sequences, 13% of which are singletons, and around 21% rests with the top ten. Whole-study results and caveats: Most thyroid clonotypes expanded above 0.001 appeared in blood too.

The sequence was collected from a man younger than 40 with Graves' hyperthyroidism that later progressed to Graves' ophthalmopathy. The sequenced sample was blood. The J gene is TRBJ2-6, the V gene TRBV2, with D hard to call. Here the CDR3 DNA reads TGTGCCAGCAGTGATCGGCTCGCTGGGGCCAACGTCCTGACTTTC. Translation: CASSDRLAGANVLTF. Full variable domain (remainder filled in from reference TRBV2 and TRBJ2-6): EPEVTQTPSHQVTQMGQEVILRCVPISNHLYFYWYRQILGQKVEFLVSFYNNEISEKSEIFDDQFSVERPDGSNFTLKIRSTKLEDSAMYFCASSDRLAGANVLTFGAGSRLTVL.